A selection of T cell receptor beta chains follows, all from one sample in a study of T cell responses to AZD1222 COVID-19 vaccine. Assay used: immunoSEQ multiplex PCR; TCRdb lists only in-frame clones, some missing. The data contain some 120,000 clones, more than 70% of them seen just once; the ten biggest clones take up roughly an eighth. The input for sequencing was peripheral blood, taken on day 0 of AZD1222 vaccination. The receptor source for this set is an adult in good health. Both conserved end residues are trimmed from each CDR3. The order of the fields is J gene, CDR3 length, V gene, CDR3 protein.

TRBJ2-5	13	TRBV6-5	ASSYATGGQETQY
TRBJ2-3	12	TRBV9	ASSVVAGTDTQY
TRBJ2-7	11	TRBV12-3/TRBV12-4	ASSPQRDAEQY
TRBJ2-7	12	TRBV6-5	ASSYRDTREEQY
TRBJ2-1	12	TRBV21-1	ASSTLCRGTEQF
TRBJ1-2	11	TRBV28	ASSLESGYGYT
TRBJ1-1	14	TRBV5-6	ASRSLWAGGNTEAF
TRBJ1-3	15	TRBV6-1	ASSEDPPGGLRNTIY
TRBJ1-5	12	TRBV28	ASIDTGAFQPQH
TRBJ2-5	15	TRBV7-8	ASSRGVGGPGQETQY
TRBJ2-2	11	TRBV7-2	ASSQVHTGELF
TRBJ2-3	13	TRBV6-1	ASSEAGQRTDTQY
TRBJ1-1	11	TRBV12-3/TRBV12-4	ASSPQGNTEAF
TRBJ2-7	15	TRBV20-1	SASLRGGPYGSYEQY
TRBJ2-7	9	TRBV5-6	ASSLGFEQY
TRBJ2-5	12	TRBV6-5	ASSYRGMGETQY
TRBJ1-5	12	TRBV3-1/TRBV3-2	ASSQGQGNQPQH
TRBJ1-2	14	TRBV28	ASSFLGGRRGYGYT
TRBJ1-2	12	TRBV6-1	ASSEWGSNYGYT
TRBJ2-1	13	TRBV18	ASSPRETLYNEQF
TRBJ2-1	13	TRBV5-1	ASSLAERNRDRSF
TRBJ1-5	14	TRBV27	ASTLGGAGLDQPQH
TRBJ1-4	13	TRBV18	ASSPPLATNEKLF
TRBJ2-5	11	TRBV11-3	ASSSGTGRTQY
TRBJ1-6	13	TRBV13	ASSRETGGDSPLH
TRBJ2-1	18	TRBV10-3	AISGAAGEGAATSYNEQF
TRBJ1-1	12	TRBV30	AWGHGQGRTEAF
TRBJ2-7	13	TRBV10-3	AISDGVTSGYEQY
TRBJ1-1	11	TRBV19	ASSGQMNTEAF
TRBJ2-3	15	TRBV5-1	ASSLAGQGAGADTQY
TRBJ1-2	10	TRBV6-5	ASSYPRGGYT
TRBJ1-2	11	TRBV3-1/TRBV3-2	ASSQLQGYGYT
TRBJ1-5	13	TRBV28	ASSPHRGGNQPQH
TRBJ2-7	13	TRBV5-1	ASSFDRGNPYEQY
TRBJ1-1	13	TRBV18	ASSPTGTGLTEAF
TRBJ2-2	14	TRBV5-1	ASSLTGGKNTGELF
TRBJ2-7	9	TRBV30	AWKVEAGLL
TRBJ1-2	10	TRBV19	ASTPGDYGYT
TRBJ1-5	13	TRBV5-6	ASSLGWTGNQPQH
TRBJ1-1	11	TRBV29-1	SVEEGQGAKAF
TRBJ1-1	13	TRBV7-2	ASSLGTGVGTEAF
TRBJ2-5	13	TRBV7-7	ASSLGVAGMETQY
TRBJ1-2	13	TRBV9	ASSVAPGSNYGYT
TRBJ1-2	11	TRBV6-5	ASSAGQRYGYT
TRBJ1-2	14	TRBV5-4	ASSIFGALTNYGYT
TRBJ1-4	12	TRBV6-6	ASTPQGDNEKLF
TRBJ2-1	12	TRBV7-2	ASSLEGTSNEQF
TRBJ1-4	11	TRBV29-1	SVVAGVNEKLF
TRBJ2-3	11	TRBV14	ASSHTGSYAQY
TRBJ1-5	11	TRBV19	ASSDNSAQPQH
TRBJ1-5	12	TRBV10-1	ASRSGYGEQPQH
TRBJ2-2	11	TRBV14	ASSQTAAGELF
TRBJ1-1	12	TRBV28	ASSLSGRNTEAF
TRBJ1-2	10	TRBV28	ASSSPNYGYT
TRBJ2-7	13	TRBV7-9	ASSLLGINGDEQY